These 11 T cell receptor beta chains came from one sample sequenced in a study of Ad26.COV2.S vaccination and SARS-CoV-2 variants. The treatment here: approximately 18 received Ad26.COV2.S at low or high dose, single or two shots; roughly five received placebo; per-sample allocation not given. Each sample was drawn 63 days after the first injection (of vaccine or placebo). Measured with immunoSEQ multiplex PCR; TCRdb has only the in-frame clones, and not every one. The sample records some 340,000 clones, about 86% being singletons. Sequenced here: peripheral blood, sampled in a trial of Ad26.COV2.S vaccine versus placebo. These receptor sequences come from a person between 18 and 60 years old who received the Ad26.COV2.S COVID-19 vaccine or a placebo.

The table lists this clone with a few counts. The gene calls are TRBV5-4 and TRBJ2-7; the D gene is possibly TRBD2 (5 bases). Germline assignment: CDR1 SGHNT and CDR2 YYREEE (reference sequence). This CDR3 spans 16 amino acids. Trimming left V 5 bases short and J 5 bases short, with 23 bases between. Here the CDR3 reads CASSPDPTEAGDEQYF. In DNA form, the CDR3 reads TGTGCCAGCAGTCCTGACCCAACTGAGGCGGGCGACGAGCAGTACTTC.

CDR3 protein: CASTASPGGSGTQYF. The CDR3 DNA is TGCGCCAGCACTGCCTCTCCAGGGGGCTCCGGGACCCAGTACTTC. J is TRBJ2-5 and V is TRBV5-1; TRBD1 matches at 8 bases. This CDR3 is 15 amino acids long. The germline V gene has CDR1 SGHRS and CDR2 YFSETQ. V gave up 6 bases and J gave up 7 bases; unmatched junction bases: 14.

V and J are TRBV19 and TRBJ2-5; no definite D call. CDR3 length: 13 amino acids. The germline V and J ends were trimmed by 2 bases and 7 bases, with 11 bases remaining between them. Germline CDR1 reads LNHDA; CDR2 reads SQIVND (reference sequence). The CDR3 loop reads CASSISTLGTQYF. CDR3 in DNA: TGTGCCAGTAGTATAAGCACCCTTGGGACCCAGTACTTC.

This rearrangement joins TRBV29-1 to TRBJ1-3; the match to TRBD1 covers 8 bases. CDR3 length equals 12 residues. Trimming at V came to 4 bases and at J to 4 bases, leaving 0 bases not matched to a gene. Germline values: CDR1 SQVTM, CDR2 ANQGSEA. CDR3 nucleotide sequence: TGCAGCGTTGGGACAGGGGGAAACACCATATATTTT. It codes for CSVGTGGNTIYF. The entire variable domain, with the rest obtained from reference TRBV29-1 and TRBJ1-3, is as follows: SAVISQKPSRDICQRGTSLTIQCQVDSQVTMMFWYRQQPGQSLTLIATANQGSEATYESGFVIDKFPISRPNLTFSTLTVSNMSPEDSSIYLCSVGTGGNTIYFGEGSWLTVV.

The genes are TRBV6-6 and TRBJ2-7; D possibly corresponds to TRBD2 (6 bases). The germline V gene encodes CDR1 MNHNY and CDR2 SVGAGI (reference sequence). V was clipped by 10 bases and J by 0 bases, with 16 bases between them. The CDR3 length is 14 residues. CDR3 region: CATTLTGGSYEQYF. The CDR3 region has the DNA TGTGCCACCACCCTAACCGGGGGCTCCTACGAGCAGTACTTC.

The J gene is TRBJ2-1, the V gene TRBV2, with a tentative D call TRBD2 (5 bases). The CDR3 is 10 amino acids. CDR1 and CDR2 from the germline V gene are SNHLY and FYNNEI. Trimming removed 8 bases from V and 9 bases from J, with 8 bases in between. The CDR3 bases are TGTGCCAGCGAAGGAGGTGAGCAGTTCTTC. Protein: CASEGGEQFF.

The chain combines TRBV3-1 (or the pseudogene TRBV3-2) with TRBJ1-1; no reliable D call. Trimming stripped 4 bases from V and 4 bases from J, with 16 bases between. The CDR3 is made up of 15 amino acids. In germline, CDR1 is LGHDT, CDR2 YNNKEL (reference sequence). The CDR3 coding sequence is TGTGCCAGCAGCCGGTGGGCTCCGCCTAGCACTGAAGCTTTCTTT. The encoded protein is CASSRWAPPSTEAFF.

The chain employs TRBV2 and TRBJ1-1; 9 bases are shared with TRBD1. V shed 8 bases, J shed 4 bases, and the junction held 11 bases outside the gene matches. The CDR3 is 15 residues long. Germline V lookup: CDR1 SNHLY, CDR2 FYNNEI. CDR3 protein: CASLGQGRVGTEAFF. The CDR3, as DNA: TGTGCCAGCTTAGGACAGGGGAGGGTAGGCACTGAAGCTTTCTTT.

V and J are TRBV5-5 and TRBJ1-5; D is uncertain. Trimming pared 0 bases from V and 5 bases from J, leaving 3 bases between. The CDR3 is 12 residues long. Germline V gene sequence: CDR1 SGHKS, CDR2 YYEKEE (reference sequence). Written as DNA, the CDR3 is TGTGCCAGCAGCTTGGGGGATCAGCCCCAGCATTTT. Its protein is CASSLGDQPQHF.

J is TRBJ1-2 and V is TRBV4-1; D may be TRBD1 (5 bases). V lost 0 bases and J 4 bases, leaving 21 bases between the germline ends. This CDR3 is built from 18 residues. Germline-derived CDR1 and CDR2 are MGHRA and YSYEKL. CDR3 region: CASSQDRQGAGPFYGYTF. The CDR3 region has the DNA TGCGCCAGCAGCCAAGATAGGCAGGGCGCGGGTCCTTTCTATGGCTACACCTTC.

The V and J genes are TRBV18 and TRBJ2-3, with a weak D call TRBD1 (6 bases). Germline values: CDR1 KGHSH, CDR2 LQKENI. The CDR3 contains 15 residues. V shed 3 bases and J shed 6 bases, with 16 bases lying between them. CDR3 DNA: TGTGCCAGCTCACCCTGGGCAGGGGTTGGGGATACGCAGTATTTT. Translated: CASSPWAGVGDTQYF.